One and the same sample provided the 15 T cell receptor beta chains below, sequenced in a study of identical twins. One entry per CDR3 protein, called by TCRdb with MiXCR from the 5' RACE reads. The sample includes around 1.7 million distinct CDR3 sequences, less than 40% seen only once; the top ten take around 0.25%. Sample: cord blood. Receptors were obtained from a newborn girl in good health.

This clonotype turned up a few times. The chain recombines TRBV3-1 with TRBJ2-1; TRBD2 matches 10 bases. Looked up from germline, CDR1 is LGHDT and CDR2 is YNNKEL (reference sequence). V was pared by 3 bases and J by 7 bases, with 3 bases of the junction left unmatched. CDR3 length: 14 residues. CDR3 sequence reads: CASSQLAGENEQFF. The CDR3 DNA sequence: TGTGCCAGCAGCCAGCTAGCGGGGGAGAATGAGCAGTTCTTC.

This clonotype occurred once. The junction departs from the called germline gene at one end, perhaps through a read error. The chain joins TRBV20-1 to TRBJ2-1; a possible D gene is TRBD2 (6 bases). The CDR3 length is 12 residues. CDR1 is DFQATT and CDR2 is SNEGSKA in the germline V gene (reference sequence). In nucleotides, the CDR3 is TGCAGTGCCAGGACTACCTACAATGGGCAGTTCTTC. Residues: CSARTTYNGQFF.

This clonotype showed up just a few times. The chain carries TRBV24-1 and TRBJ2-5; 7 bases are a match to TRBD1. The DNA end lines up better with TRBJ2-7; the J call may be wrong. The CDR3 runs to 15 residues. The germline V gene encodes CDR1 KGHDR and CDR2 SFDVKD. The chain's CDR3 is CATSDPGQSHYEQYF. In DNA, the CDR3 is TGTGCCACCAGTGACCCGGGACAGTCTCACTACGAGCAGTACTTC.

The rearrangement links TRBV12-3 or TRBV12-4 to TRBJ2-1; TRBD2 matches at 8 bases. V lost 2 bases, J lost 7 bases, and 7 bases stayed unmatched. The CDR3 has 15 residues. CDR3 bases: TGTGCCAGCAGTTTACACGGGAGGGCCCAGAATGAGCAGTTCTTC. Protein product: CASSLHGRAQNEQFF.

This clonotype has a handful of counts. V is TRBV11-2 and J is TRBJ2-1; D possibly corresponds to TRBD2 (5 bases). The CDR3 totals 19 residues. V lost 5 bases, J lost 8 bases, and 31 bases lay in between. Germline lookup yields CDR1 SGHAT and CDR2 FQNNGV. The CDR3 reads CASSRSHLNLALMFDEQFF. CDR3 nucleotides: TGTGCCAGCAGCCGCTCTCACCTCAATCTAGCTTTGATGTTCGATGAGCAGTTCTTC.

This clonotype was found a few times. CDR3 nucleotide sequence: TGTGCCAGCAGCTTAGACGGGGGCTACTACGAGCAGTACTTC. Amino acid sequence: CASSLDGGYYEQYF. J is TRBJ2-7 and V is TRBV7-2; D may be TRBD1 or TRBD2 (6 bases each). The germline V and J ends were trimmed by 1 base and 3 bases, with 10 bases remaining between them. The germline V gene has CDR1 SGHTA and CDR2 FQGNSA. This CDR3 has 14 amino acids. Together with reference TRBV7-2 and TRBJ2-7, the CDR3 gives the full variable domain: GAGVSQSPSNKVTEKGKDVELRCDPISGHTALYWYRQSLGQGLEFLIYFQGNSAPDKSGLPSDRFSAERTGGSVSTLTIQRTQQEDSAVYLCASSLDGGYYEQYFGPGTRLTVT.

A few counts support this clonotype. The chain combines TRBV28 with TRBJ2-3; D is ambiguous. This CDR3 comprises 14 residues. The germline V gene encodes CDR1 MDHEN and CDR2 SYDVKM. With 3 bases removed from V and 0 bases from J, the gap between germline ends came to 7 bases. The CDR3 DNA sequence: TGTGCCAGCAGTTTTAACCCTAGCACAGATACGCAGTATTTT. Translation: CASSFNPSTDTQYF.

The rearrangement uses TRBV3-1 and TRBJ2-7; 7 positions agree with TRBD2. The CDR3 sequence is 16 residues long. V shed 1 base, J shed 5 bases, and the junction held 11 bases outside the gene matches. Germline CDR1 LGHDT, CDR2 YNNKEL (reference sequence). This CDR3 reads CASSQVAGVTHNEQYF. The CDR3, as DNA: TGTGCCAGCAGCCAAGTTGCGGGAGTTACCCACAACGAGCAGTACTTC.

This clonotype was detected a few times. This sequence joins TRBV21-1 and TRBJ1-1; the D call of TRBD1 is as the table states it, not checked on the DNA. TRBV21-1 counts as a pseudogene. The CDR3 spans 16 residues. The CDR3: CASSKGIGGSNTEAFF. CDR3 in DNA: TGTGCCAGCAGCAAAGGGATCGGGGGCTCGAACACTGAAGCTTTCTTT.

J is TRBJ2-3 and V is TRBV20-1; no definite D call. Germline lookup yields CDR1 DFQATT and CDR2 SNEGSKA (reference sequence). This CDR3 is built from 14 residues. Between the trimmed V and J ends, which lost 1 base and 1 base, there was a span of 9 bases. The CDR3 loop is CSARGTAGTDTQYF. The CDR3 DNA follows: TGCAGTGCTAGAGGGACCGCGGGCACAGATACGCAGTATTTT.

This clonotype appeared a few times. The CDR3 protein is CSARQSREKGTTEAFF. The CDR3 region has the DNA TGCAGTGCTAGACAATCCAGGGAAAAGGGGACGACTGAAGCTTTCTTT. The chain employs TRBV20-1 and TRBJ1-1; weak D call: TRBD1 (5 bases). Germline assignment: CDR1 DFQATT and CDR2 SNEGSKA (reference sequence). CDR3 length: 16 residues. V shed 2 bases and J shed 5 bases, with 21 bases lying between them.

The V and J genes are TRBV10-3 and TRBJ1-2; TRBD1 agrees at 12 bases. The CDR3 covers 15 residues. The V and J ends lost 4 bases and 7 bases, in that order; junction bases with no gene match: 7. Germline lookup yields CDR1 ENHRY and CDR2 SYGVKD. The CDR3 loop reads CAISVWGQGAGGYTF. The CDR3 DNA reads TGTGCCATCAGTGTATGGGGACAGGGGGCCGGTGGCTACACCTTC.

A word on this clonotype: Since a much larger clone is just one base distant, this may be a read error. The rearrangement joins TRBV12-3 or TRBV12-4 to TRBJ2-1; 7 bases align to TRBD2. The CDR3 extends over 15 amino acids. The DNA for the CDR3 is TGTGCCAGCAGTCAAAGCGGGATCTCCTACAGTGAGCAGTTCTTC. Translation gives CASSQSGISYSEQFF.

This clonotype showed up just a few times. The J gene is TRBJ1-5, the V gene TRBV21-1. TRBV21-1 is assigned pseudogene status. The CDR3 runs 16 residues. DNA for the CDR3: TGTGCCAGCAGCATTAATGGTTTCAGGAGCAATCAGCCCCAGCATTTT. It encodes CASSINGFRSNQPQHF.

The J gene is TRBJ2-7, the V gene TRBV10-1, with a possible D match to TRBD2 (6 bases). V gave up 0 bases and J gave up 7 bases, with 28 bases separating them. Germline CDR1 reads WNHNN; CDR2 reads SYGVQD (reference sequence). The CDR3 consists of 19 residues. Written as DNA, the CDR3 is TGCGCCAGCAGTGAGTCGATGGGTGTTGCGGGGAGCTCCTACAATGAGCAGTACTTC. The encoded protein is CASSESMGVAGSSYNEQYF.